A selection of T cell receptor beta chains follows, all from one sample in a study of tumor-infiltrating lymphocytes in primary liver carcinoma. In TCRdb, the multiplex PCR reads were re-called with MiXCR into one record per CDR3 protein. The sample holds approximately 320,000 distinct CDR3 sequences, almost 60% seen once. The sample consisted of peripheral blood. The receptors here all came from a woman aged 25 to 45 with primary liver carcinoma and hepatitis B virus infection. Each CDR3 is given with its conserved first and last residue. D genes are given only for firm matches. Clone size appears in some rows only: once, few, many, or a class for an expanded clone.

TRBV6-5	NA	NA	TRBJ1-1	CASSEGGGNTEALF	TGTGCCAGCAGCGAAGGAGGGGGGAACACTGAAGCTCTCTTT
TRBV12-3/TRBV12-4	TRBD1	NA	TRBJ1-5	CASTGTGGHSNQPQHF	TGTGCCAGCACTGGGACAGGGGGCCATAGCAATCAGCCCCAGCATTTT
TRBV4-3	NA	NA	TRBJ2-1	CANSPDGQGNEQFF	TGCGCGAACAGCCCGGACGGACAAGGCAATGAGCAGTTCTTC
TRBV10-1	NA	NA	TRBJ2-3	CASTTPDDTQYF	TGCGCCAGCACCACCCCCGATGATACGCAGTATTTT
TRBV9	TRBD2	NA	TRBJ2-7	CASNGTSGAYEQYF	TGTGCCAGCAACGGTACTAGCGGGGCCTACGAGCAGTACTTC
TRBV4-1	TRBD1	many	TRBJ2-5	CASSHGQGGKQETQYF	TGCGCCAGCAGCCACGGACAGGGGGGAAAACAAGAGACCCAGTACTTC
TRBV5-4	NA	NA	TRBJ2-1	CASGANEQFF	TGTGCCAGCGGGGCCAATGAGCAGTTCTTC
TRBV5-6	TRBD2	NA	TRBJ2-2	CASSSLEGGRDGELFF	TGTGCCAGCAGCTCCTTGGAGGGCGGGAGAGACGGGGAGCTGTTTTTT
TRBV28	NA	NA	TRBJ1-5	CASSLHRGLGQPQHF	TGTGCCAGCAGTCTGCACCGGGGGCTAGGACAGCCCCAGCATTTT
TRBV11-2	NA	few	TRBJ1-1	CASSLVDTEAFF	TGTGCCAGCAGCTTAGTAGACACCGAAGCTTTCTTT
TRBV9	NA	NA	TRBJ1-2	CASSVSGNYGYTF	TGTGCCAGCAGCGTGTCAGGGAACTATGGCTACACCTTC
TRBV11-2	NA	NA	TRBJ2-5	CASSPQRGRAKETRYF	TGTGCCAGCAGCCCACAAAGGGGGAGAGCCAAAGAGACCCGGTATTTC
TRBV6-5	NA	NA	TRBJ2-5	CANSYLKGVRETQYF	TGTGCCAACAGTTACTTGAAAGGGGTGAGGGAGACCCAGTACTTC
TRBV20-1	TRBD1	NA	TRBJ1-1	CSGRSQGNTEAFF	TGCAGTGGGCGCTCACAGGGGAACACCGAAGCTTTCTTT
TRBV12-3/TRBV12-4	NA	few	TRBJ2-5	CASSLDCGETQYF	TGTGCCAGCAGTTTAGACTGCGGAGAGACCCAGTACTTC
TRBV24-1	NA	NA	TRBJ1-3	CATSDLRGNTIYF	TGTGCCACCAGTGATTTGCGGGGAAACACCATATATTTT
TRBV19	NA	NA	TRBJ2-3	CASSIWDSDAQYF	TGTGCCAGTAGTATCTGGGACTCTGATGCGCAGTATTTT